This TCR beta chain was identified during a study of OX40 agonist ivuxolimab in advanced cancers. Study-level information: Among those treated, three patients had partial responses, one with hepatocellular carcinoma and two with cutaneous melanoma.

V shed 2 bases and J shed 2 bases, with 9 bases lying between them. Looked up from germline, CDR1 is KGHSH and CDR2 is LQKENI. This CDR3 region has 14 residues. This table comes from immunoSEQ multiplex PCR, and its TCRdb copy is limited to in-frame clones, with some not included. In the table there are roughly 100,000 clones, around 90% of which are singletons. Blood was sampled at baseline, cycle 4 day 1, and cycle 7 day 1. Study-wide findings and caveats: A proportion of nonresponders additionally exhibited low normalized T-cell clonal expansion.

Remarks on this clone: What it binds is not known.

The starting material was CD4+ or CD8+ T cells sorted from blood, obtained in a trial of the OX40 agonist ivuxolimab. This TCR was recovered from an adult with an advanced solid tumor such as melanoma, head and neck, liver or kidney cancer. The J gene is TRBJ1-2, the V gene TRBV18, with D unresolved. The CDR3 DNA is TGTGCCAGCTCACCAGTGGCAGACAACTATGGCTACACCTTC. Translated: CASSPVADNYGYTF.